A selection of T cell receptor beta chains follows, all from one sample in a study of graft-versus-host responses after intestinal transplantation. Assay: immunoSEQ multiplex PCR; the TCRdb copy retains only in-frame clones and omits some. The sample yields more than 30,000 clones, about nine tenths seen once. Sequencing was performed on ileum tissue, taken almost 210 days after intestinal transplant. These receptors were collected from a human patient who received an intestinal transplant, so some T cells may come from the graft donor. The CDR3 runs from the conserved cysteine through the conserved F or W. A D gene is named only where the DNA matches it firmly. Expanded clones get a size class; other rows say once, few or many, or leave the size out.

abundance: -
v_gene: TRBV5-1
j_gene: TRBJ1-1
d_gene: -
CDR3aa: CASSTRTGNTEAFF
CDR3nt: TGCGCCAGCAGCACACGGACGGGGAACACTGAAGCTTTCTTT

abundance: -
v_gene: TRBV11-2
j_gene: TRBJ2-7
d_gene: -
CDR3aa: CASSLMTREQYF
CDR3nt: TGTGCCAGCAGCTTAATGACCCGCGAGCAGTACTTC

abundance: -
v_gene: TRBV7-2
j_gene: TRBJ2-3
d_gene: -
CDR3aa: CASSLRRNTQYF
CDR3nt: TGTGCCAGCAGCTTAAGGAGAAATACGCAGTATTTT

abundance: -
v_gene: TRBV27
j_gene: TRBJ2-6
d_gene: TRBD1
CDR3aa: CASSWAGTGGAGANVLTF
CDR3nt: TGTGCCAGCAGTTGGGCCGGGACAGGGGGCGCAGGGGCCAACGTCCTGACTTTC

abundance: -
v_gene: TRBV11-3
j_gene: TRBJ1-5
d_gene: -
CDR3aa: CASGFRVQQPQHF
CDR3nt: TGTGCCAGCGGGTTCAGGGTCCAGCAGCCCCAGCATTTT

abundance: -
v_gene: TRBV28
j_gene: TRBJ2-7
d_gene: -
CDR3aa: CASSYGQYYEQYF
CDR3nt: TGTGCCAGCAGTTATGGACAGTATTACGAGCAGTACTTC

abundance: once
v_gene: TRBV7-2
j_gene: TRBJ2-3
d_gene: -
CDR3aa: CASSLDLYETLADTQYF
CDR3nt: TGTGCCAGCAGCTTAGATCTATATGAGACCCTCGCAGATACGCAGTATTTT

abundance: -
v_gene: TRBV28
j_gene: TRBJ2-5
d_gene: -
CDR3aa: CASSLIGLADQETQYF
CDR3nt: TGTGCCAGCAGTTTGATAGGGCTAGCAGACCAAGAGACCCAGTACTTC

abundance: -
v_gene: TRBV5-1
j_gene: TRBJ1-1
d_gene: TRBD1
CDR3aa: CASSIGTGGRGTEAFF
CDR3nt: TGCGCCAGCAGCATCGGGACAGGGGGCCGGGGAACTGAAGCTTTCTTT

abundance: -
v_gene: TRBV18
j_gene: TRBJ1-4
d_gene: -
CDR3aa: CASSPTGLKSEKLFF
CDR3nt: TGTGCCAGCTCACCCACGGGCCTAAAAAGCGAAAAACTGTTTTTT

abundance: -
v_gene: TRBV2
j_gene: TRBJ2-5
d_gene: -
CDR3aa: CASWSNRETQYF
CDR3nt: TGTGCCAGCTGGTCAAATCGAGAGACCCAGTACTTC

abundance: -
v_gene: TRBV28
j_gene: TRBJ2-7
d_gene: -
CDR3aa: CASSDGLVPYEQYF
CDR3nt: TGTGCCAGCAGTGATGGACTTGTACCCTACGAGCAGTACTTC

abundance: once
v_gene: TRBV30
j_gene: TRBJ2-7
d_gene: -
CDR3aa: CAWSPYREEQYF
CDR3nt: TGTGCCTGGAGTCCGTATCGGGAGGAGCAGTACTTC

abundance: once
v_gene: TRBV28
j_gene: TRBJ1-1
d_gene: -
CDR3aa: CASSLSNRVTEAFF
CDR3nt: TGTGCCAGCAGTTTAAGTAACAGGGTTACTGAAGCTTTCTTT

abundance: -
v_gene: TRBV11-2
j_gene: TRBJ2-1
d_gene: -
CDR3aa: CASSLGWSESNEQFF
CDR3nt: TGTGCCAGCAGCTTAGGGTGGAGCGAATCCAATGAGCAGTTCTTC

abundance: -
v_gene: TRBV5-6
j_gene: TRBJ2-1
d_gene: -
CDR3aa: CASSLVVGGRGGDEQFF
CDR3nt: TGTGCCAGCAGCTTGGTGGTCGGAGGCAGGGGAGGCGATGAGCAGTTCTTC

abundance: -
v_gene: TRBV15
j_gene: TRBJ2-3
d_gene: TRBD2
CDR3aa: CATSSPGTSDADTQYF
CDR3nt: TGTGCCACCAGCTCCCCGGGGACTAGCGATGCAGATACGCAGTATTTT

abundance: -
v_gene: TRBV11-2
j_gene: TRBJ1-4
d_gene: -
CDR3aa: CASSFTTGSEKLFF
CDR3nt: TGTGCCAGCAGCTTTACAACAGGGAGTGAAAAACTGTTTTTT

abundance: -
v_gene: TRBV6-1
j_gene: TRBJ2-7
d_gene: -
CDR3aa: CASSEGLKLTYEQYF
CDR3nt: TGTGCCAGCAGTGAAGGGCTTAAGCTCACCTACGAGCAGTACTTC

abundance: few
v_gene: TRBV28
j_gene: TRBJ2-7
d_gene: TRBD2
CDR3aa: CASRGLYEQYF
CDR3nt: TGTGCCAGCAGGGGACTATACGAGCAGTACTTC

abundance: -
v_gene: TRBV27
j_gene: TRBJ2-5
d_gene: TRBD2
CDR3aa: CASRTGGGLTAQYF
CDR3nt: TGTGCCAGCAGAACGGGAGGCGGTTTAACGGCCCAGTACTTC

abundance: -
v_gene: TRBV5-1
j_gene: TRBJ2-7
d_gene: -
CDR3aa: CASSFSRAYEQYF
CDR3nt: TGCGCCAGCAGCTTCTCCAGGGCCTACGAGCAGTACTTC

abundance: -
v_gene: TRBV6-5
j_gene: TRBJ2-5
d_gene: TRBD1
CDR3aa: CASSPGTETRWTQYF
CDR3nt: TGTGCCAGCAGTCCCGGGACAGAGACCCGGTGGACCCAGTACTTC

abundance: -
v_gene: TRBV5-4
j_gene: TRBJ2-5
d_gene: TRBD1
CDR3aa: CASSRQGLEETQYF
CDR3nt: TGTGCCAGCAGCCGACAGGGGCTTGAAGAGACCCAGTACTTC

abundance: -
v_gene: TRBV7-3
j_gene: TRBJ2-1
d_gene: TRBD2
CDR3aa: CASSYGLEGSKFF
CDR3nt: TGTGCCAGCAGTTATGGACTAGAGGGATCCAAGTTCTTC

abundance: -
v_gene: TRBV5-1
j_gene: TRBJ1-3
d_gene: -
CDR3aa: CASSLVGDTIYF
CDR3nt: TGCGCCAGCAGCTTGGTGGGGGACACCATATATTTT

abundance: -
v_gene: TRBV7-2
j_gene: TRBJ1-5
d_gene: -
CDR3aa: CASSPGWGHSNQPQHF
CDR3nt: TGTGCCAGCAGCCCAGGGTGGGGGCATAGCAATCAGCCCCAGCATTTT

abundance: -
v_gene: TRBV5-6
j_gene: TRBJ2-7
d_gene: -
CDR3aa: CASSLQGVLNEQYF
CDR3nt: TGTGCCAGCAGCTTACAGGGTGTTTTGAACGAGCAGTACTTC